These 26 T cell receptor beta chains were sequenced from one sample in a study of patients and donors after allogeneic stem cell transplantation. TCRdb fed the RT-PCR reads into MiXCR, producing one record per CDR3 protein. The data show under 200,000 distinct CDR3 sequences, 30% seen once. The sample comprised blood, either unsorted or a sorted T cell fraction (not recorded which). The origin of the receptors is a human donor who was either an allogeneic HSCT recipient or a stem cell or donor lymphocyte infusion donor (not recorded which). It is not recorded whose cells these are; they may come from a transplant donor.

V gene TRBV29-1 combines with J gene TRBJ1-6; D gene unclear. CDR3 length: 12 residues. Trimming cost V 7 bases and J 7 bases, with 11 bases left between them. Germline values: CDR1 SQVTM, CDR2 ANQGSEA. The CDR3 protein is CSAGERNSPLHF. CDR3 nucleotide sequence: TGCAGCGCCGGGGAAAGGAATTCACCCCTCCACTTT.

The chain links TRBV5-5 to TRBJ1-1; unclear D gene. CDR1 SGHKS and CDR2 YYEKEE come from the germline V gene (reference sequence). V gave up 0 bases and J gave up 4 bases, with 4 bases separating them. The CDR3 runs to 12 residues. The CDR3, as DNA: TGTGCCAGCAGCTTGGAGCTCACTGAAGCTTTCTTT. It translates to CASSLELTEAFF.

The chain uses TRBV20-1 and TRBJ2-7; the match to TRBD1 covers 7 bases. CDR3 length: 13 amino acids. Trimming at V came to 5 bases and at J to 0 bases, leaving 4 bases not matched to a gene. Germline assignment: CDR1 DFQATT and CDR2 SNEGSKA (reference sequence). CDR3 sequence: CSAPRDSSYEQYF. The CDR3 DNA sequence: TGCAGTGCTCCTCGGGACAGCTCCTACGAGCAGTACTTC.

Written as DNA, the CDR3 is TGTGCCAGCAGTTTCCGGGACAGGGGGCTCTCCGAGCAGTACTTC. The encoded protein is CASSFRDRGLSEQYF. The rearrangement uses TRBV12-3 or TRBV12-4 and TRBJ2-7; 12 bases are a match to TRBD1. This CDR3 comprises 15 residues. With 3 bases clipped from V and 6 bases from J, the junction kept 6 bases outside the gene matches.

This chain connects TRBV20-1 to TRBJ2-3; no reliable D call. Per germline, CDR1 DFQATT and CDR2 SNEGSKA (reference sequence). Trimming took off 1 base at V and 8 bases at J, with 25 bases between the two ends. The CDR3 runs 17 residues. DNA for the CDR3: TGCAGTGCTAGAGCCAGCATCGAACCCCCGTTCGCCGCTACGCAGTATTTT. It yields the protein CSARASIEPPFAATQYF.

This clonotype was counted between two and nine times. The CDR3 nucleotides are TGTGCCAGCAGTCCCTGGGGGGGGCGTAGCAATCAGCCCCAGCATTTT. As protein: CASSPWGGRSNQPQHF. The rearrangement uses TRBV6-5 and TRBJ1-5; D perhaps matches TRBD1 (6 bases). Trimming removed 5 bases from V and 0 bases from J, with 14 bases in between. This CDR3 contains 16 residues. Per the germline V gene, CDR1 is MNHEY and CDR2 is SVGAGI.

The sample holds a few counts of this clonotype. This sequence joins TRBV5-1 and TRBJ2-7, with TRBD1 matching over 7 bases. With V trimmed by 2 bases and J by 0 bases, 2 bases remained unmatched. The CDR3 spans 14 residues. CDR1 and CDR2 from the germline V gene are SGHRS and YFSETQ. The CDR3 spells CASSFRGSSYEQYF. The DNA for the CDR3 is TGCGCCAGCAGCTTCAGGGGGAGCTCCTACGAGCAGTACTTC. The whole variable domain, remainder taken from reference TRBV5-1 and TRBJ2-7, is KAGVTQTPRYLIKTRGQQVTLSCSPISGHRSVSWYQQTPGQGLQFLFEYFSETQRNKGNFPGRFSGRQFSNSRSEMNVSTLELGDSALYLCASSFRGSSYEQYFGPGTRLTVT.

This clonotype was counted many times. CDR3 protein: CSARDLTGTSGDSSYEQYF. CDR3 coding DNA: TGCAGTGCTAGAGATCTAACGGGGACTAGCGGGGACAGCTCCTACGAGCAGTACTTC. The chain is built from TRBV20-1 and TRBJ2-7; 13 positions agree with TRBD2. With V trimmed by 0 bases and J by 0 bases, 11 bases remained unmatched. This CDR3 comprises 19 residues. The germline V gene encodes CDR1 DFQATT and CDR2 SNEGSKA (reference sequence).

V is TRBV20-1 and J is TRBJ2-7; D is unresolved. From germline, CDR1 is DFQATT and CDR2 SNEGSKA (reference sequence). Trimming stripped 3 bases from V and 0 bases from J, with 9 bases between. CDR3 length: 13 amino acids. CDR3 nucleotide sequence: TGCAGTGCTAGGGGTGAAAGCTCCTACGAGCAGTACTTC. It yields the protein CSARGESSYEQYF.

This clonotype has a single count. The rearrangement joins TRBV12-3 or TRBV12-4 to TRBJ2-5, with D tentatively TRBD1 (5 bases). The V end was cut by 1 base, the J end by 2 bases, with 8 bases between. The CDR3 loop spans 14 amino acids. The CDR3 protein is CASSLETEQETQYF. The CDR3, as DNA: TGTGCCAGCAGTTTAGAGACAGAGCAAGAGACCCAGTACTTC.

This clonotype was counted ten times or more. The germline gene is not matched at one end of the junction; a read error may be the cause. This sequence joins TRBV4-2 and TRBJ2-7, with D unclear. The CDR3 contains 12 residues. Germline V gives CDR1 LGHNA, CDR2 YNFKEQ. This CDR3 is CASSRELEQLSF. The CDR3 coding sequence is TGTGCCAGCAGCCGCGAGCTTGAGCAGCTCTCCTTC.

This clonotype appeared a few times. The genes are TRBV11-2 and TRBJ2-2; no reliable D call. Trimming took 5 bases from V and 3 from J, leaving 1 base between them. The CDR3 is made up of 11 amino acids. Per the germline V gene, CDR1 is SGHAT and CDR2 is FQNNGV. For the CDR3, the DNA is TGTGCCAGCAGCGACACCGGGGAGCTGTTTTTT. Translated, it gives CASSDTGELFF.

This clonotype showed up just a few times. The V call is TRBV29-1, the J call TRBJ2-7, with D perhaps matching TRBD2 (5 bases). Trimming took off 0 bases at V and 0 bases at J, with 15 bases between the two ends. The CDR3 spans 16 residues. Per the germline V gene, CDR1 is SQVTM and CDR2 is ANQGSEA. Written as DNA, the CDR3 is TGCAGCGTTGAAGATCCCTTGGACGGGGACTCCTACGAGCAGTACTTC. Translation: CSVEDPLDGDSYEQYF.

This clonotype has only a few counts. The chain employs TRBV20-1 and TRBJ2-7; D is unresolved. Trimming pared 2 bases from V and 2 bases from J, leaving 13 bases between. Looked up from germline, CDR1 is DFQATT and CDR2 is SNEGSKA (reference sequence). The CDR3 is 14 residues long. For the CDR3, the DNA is TGCAGTGCTAGAAGGACGGCGGTAACCTACGAGCAGTACTTC. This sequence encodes CSARRTAVTYEQYF.

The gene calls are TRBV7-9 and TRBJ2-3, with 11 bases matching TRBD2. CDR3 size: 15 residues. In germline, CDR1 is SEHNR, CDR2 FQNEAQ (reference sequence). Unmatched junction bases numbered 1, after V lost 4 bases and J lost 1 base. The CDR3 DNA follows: TGTGCCAGCAGCTCACTAGCGGGAGGCACAGATACGCAGTATTTT. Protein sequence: CASSSLAGGTDTQYF.

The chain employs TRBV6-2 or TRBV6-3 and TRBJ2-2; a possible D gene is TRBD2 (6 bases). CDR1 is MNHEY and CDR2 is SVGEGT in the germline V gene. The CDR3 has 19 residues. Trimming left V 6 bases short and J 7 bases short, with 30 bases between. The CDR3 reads CASRTRSPGREETYGELFF. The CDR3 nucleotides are TGTGCCAGCAGAACGAGGTCCCCAGGAAGGGAGGAGACCTACGGGGAGCTGTTTTTT.

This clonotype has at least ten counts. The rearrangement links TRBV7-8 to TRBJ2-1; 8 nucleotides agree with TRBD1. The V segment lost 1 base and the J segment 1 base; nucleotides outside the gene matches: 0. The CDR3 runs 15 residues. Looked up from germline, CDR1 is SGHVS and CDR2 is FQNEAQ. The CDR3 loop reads CASSLGTGSYNEQFF. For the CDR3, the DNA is TGTGCCAGCAGCTTAGGGACAGGGTCCTACAATGAGCAGTTCTTC.

The CDR3: CASSWYPLAGDQPQHF. DNA for the CDR3: TGTGCCAGCAGTTGGTATCCATTGGCAGGGGATCAGCCCCAGCATTTT. J is TRBJ1-5 and V is TRBV6-2 or TRBV6-3, with D possibly TRBD1 on 6 matching bases. The V end lost 4 bases, the J end lost 5 bases, and 18 bases lay between the germline ends. Germline CDR1 and CDR2: MNHEY and SVGEGT. The CDR3 sequence is 16 residues long.

In DNA form, the CDR3 reads TGTGCCAGCAGCCCTGTCCCCTACACCGGGGAGCTGTTTTTT. It is translated as CASSPVPYTGELFF. This chain joins TRBV7-2 and TRBJ2-2; D is uncertain. Trimming took 5 bases from V and 3 from J, leaving 10 bases between them. The CDR3 length is 14 residues. CDR1 is SGHTA, CDR2 FQGNSA, per germline.

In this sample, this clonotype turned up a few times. The CDR3 spells CASSLDQVVSEQYF. As DNA, the CDR3 is TGTGCCAGCAGCTTGGACCAGGTGGTATCCGAGCAGTACTTC. V and J are TRBV7-6 and TRBJ2-7; D is ambiguous. The germline gives CDR1 SGHVS, CDR2 FNYEAQ. Trimming stripped 3 bases from V and 6 bases from J, with 15 bases between. The CDR3 is 14 amino acids.

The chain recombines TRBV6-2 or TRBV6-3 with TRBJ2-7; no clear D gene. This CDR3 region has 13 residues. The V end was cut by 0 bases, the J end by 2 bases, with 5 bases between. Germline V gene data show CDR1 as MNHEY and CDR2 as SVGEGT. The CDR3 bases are TGTGCCAGCAGTTACTCCGGAACCTACGAGCAGTACTTC. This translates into CASSYSGTYEQYF.

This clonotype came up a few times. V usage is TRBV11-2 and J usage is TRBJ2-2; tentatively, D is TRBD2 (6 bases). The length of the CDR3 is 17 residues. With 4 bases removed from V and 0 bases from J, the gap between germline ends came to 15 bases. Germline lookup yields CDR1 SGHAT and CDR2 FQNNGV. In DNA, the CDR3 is TGTGCCAGCAGCTCCCCCTGGGGCGGGACGAACACCGGGGAGCTGTTTTTT. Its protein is CASSSPWGGTNTGELFF.

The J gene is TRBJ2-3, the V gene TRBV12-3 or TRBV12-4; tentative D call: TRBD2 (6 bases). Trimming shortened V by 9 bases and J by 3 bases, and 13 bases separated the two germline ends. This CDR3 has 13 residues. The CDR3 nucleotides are TGTGCCAGTAATAAAGGGACTACAGATACGCAGTATTTT. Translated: CASNKGTTDTQYF.

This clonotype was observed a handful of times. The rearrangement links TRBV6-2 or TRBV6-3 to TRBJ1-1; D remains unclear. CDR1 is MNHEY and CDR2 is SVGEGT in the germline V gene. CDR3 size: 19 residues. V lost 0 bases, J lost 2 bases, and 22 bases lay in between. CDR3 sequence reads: CASSYSTHDPRYHNTEAFF. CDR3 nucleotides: TGTGCCAGCAGTTACTCGACTCACGACCCAAGATACCACAACACTGAAGCTTTCTTT.

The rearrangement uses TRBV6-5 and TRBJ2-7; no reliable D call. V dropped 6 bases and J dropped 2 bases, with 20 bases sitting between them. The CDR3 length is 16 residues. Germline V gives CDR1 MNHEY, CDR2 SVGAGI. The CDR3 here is CASSPRFPAITYEQYF. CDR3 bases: TGTGCCAGCAGCCCCCGCTTCCCAGCGATTACCTACGAGCAGTACTTC.

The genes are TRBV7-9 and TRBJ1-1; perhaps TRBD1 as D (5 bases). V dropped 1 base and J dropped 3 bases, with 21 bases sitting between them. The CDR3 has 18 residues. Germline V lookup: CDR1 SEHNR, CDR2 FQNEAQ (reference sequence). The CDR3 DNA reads TGTGCCAGCAGCTTAGTTGGGGAGGCCCTCCCGGGGGACACTGAAGCTTTCTTT. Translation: CASSLVGEALPGDTEAFF.